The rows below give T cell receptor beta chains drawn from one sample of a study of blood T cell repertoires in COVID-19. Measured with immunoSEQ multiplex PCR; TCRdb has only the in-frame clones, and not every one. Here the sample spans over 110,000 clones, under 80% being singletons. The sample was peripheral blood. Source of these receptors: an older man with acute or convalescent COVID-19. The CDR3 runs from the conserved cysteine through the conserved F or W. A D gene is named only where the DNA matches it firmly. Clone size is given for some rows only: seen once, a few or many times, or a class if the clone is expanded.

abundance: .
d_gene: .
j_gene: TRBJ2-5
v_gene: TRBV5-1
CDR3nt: TGCGCCAGCAATGGAGGGGACCTCCAAGAGACCCAGTACTTC
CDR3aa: CASNGGDLQETQYF

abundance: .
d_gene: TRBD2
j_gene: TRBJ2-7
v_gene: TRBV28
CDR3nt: TGTGCCAGCACCGTGGGACTAGCGGGAGTTCCCTACGAGCAGTACTTC
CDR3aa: CASTVGLAGVPYEQYF

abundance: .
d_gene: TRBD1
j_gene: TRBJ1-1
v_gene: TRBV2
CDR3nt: TGTGCCAGCAGTGAAGGACAGGGCAGCGAAAAAGGTGAAGCTTTCTTT
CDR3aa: CASSEGQGSEKGEAFF

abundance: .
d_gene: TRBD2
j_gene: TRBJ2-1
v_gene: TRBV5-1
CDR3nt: TGCGCCAGCAGCTTGCCTAGCGGGGCCGCGGATGAGCAGTTCTTC
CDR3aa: CASSLPSGAADEQFF

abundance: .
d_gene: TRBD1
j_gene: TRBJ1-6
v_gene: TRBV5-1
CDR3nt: TGCGCCAGCAGCAACCGGGACAGGGGGACGGGCTCCTCACCCCTCCACTTT
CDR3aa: CASSNRDRGTGSSPLHF

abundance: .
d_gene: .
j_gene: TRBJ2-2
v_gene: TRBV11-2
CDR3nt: TGTGCCAGCAGCTTCCGGTGGGGCAGGGGCAGGGCCGGGGAGCTGTTTTTT
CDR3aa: CASSFRWGRGRAGELFF

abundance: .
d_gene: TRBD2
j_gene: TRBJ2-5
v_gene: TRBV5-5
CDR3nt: TGTGCCAGCAGCTCCCCCCGGGGGGGCGGGGAGACCCAGTACTTC
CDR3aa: CASSSPRGGGETQYF

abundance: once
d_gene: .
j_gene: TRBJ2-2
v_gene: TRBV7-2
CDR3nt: TGTGCCAGCAGCCCCCAGGGGACGGTTAACACCGGGGAGCTGTTTTTT
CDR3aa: CASSPQGTVNTGELFF

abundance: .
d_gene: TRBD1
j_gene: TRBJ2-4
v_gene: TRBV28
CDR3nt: TGTGCCAGCAGTGCAGGGACAGGGGAAAACATTCAGTACTTC
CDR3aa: CASSAGTGENIQYF

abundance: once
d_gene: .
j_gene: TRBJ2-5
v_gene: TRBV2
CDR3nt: TGTGCCACCTCGAGGGGGGGCAACAGGGAGACCCAGTACTTC
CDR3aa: CATSRGGNRETQYF

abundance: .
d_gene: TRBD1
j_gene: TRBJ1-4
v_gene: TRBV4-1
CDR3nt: TGCGCCAGCAGCCAATCTGCCCCCGGGACAGGAAGAGAAAAACTGTTTTTT
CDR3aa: CASSQSAPGTGREKLFF

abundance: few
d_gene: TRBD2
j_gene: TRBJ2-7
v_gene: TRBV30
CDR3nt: TGTGCCTGGAGTGAAGAACTAGCGGTCTCCGAGCAGTACTTC
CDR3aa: CAWSEELAVSEQYF

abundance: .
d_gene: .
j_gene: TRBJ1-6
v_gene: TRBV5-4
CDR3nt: TGTGCCAGCAGCTATCCGAGGGAGGGTCGGAATTCACCCCTCCACTTT
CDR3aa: CASSYPREGRNSPLHF

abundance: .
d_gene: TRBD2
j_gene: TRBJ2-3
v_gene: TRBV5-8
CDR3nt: TGTGCCAGCAGCTGGAAAACGGGGGGGCCTGGAGATACGCAGTATTTT
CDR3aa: CASSWKTGGPGDTQYF

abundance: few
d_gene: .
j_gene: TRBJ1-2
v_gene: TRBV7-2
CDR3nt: TGTGCCAGCAGACCGGGTCGACAGGCTGGGGGCTACACCTTC
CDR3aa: CASRPGRQAGGYTF

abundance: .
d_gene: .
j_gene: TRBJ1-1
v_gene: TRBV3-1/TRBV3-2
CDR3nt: TGTGCCAGCAGCCAAGGGAACGGAGGGTTGACGAACACTGAAGCTTTCTTT
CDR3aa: CASSQGNGGLTNTEAFF